This T cell receptor beta chain was found in a study of blood T cell repertoires in COVID-19. Whole-study context: PBMCs, B-cell-depleted T cells, or T cells provided the cDNA or gDNA that made up the material.

The CDR3 consists of 15 residues. J gave up 0 bases and V 5 bases, and 6 bases lay outside the gene matches. Per the germline V gene, CDR1 is MNHEY and CDR2 is SVGAGI. The authors' processing: Amplification of reference gene primers was used by the study to estimate nucleated cell counts. Here immunoSEQ multiplex PCR was the method, and the copy in TCRdb shows in-frame clones only, minus some. The DNA gave D and trimming, while V, J and clone size come from that table. The table has 160,000 or so clones, 70% to 90% seen once. The rearrangement uses TRBV6-5 and TRBJ1-2; the match to TRBD1 covers 7 bases. Material for sequencing was peripheral blood. The receptor comes from a woman aged 45-65 years with COVID-19, enrolled during active disease. The CDR3, as DNA: TGTGCCAGCAGTAGTGACAGGGAAGCTAACTATGGCTACACCTTC. Translation gives CASSSDREANYGYTF.